One sample yielded the 14 T cell receptor beta chains listed below, sequenced in a study of a mutant IDH1 vaccine in newly diagnosed glioma. The antigens these receptors bind are not known. Sample time point: week 23, last vaccination. A 20-mer mutant IDH1 peptide at 300 ug was injected subcutaneously with topical imiquimod. Method: immunoSEQ multiplex PCR; TCRdb's copy keeps in-frame clones and lacks some. Of around 30,000 clones in the sample, 80% were seen once. This specimen consisted of PBMCs, obtained from a glioma patient whose treatment included an IDH1 peptide vaccine. The receptors were gathered from a woman under 30 with glioma.

J is TRBJ2-7 and V is TRBV7-2; D remains unclear. V was shortened by 5 bases and J by 3 bases, with 17 bases between the two germline ends. Germline assignment: CDR1 SGHTA and CDR2 FQGNSA. This CDR3 has 15 amino acids. CDR3 amino acids: CASSPRLGSGYEQYF. CDR3 nucleotide sequence: TGTGCCAGCAGCCCGAGGCTGGGTTCGGGCTACGAGCAGTACTTC.

The chain uses TRBV6-6 and TRBJ2-3; 12 bases are a match to TRBD2. V dropped 5 bases and J dropped 2; count of bases not matched to a gene: 5. Germline loops: CDR1 MNHNY, CDR2 SVGAGI (reference sequence). This CDR3 has 16 residues. The CDR3 is CASSNPSGGATDTQYF. For the CDR3, the DNA is TGTGCCAGCAGTAACCCTAGCGGGGGGGCCACAGATACGCAGTATTTT.

This clone showed up just once. The rearrangement uses TRBV6-1 and TRBJ1-4; 9 bases agree with TRBD1. The CDR3 contains 14 residues. With V trimmed by 7 bases and J by 4 bases, 4 bases remained unmatched. Looked up from germline, CDR1 is MNHNS and CDR2 is SASEGT. The CDR3 DNA is TGTGCCAGCAACCGACAGGGGGTTAATGAAAAACTGTTTTTT. It is translated as CASNRQGVNEKLFF.

This clone was seen a few times. The chain links TRBV5-4 to TRBJ1-1; 7 bases fit TRBD1. This CDR3 region has 14 residues. The germline V gene encodes CDR1 SGHNT and CDR2 YYREEE (reference sequence). Trimming took 4 bases from V and 1 from J; bases not matched to a gene: 4. CDR3 sequence (DNA): TGTGCCAGCAGCCCGGGACAGCGGAACACTGAAGCTTTCTTT. Translated: CASSPGQRNTEAFF.

The J gene is TRBJ1-1, the V gene TRBV7-2, with 8 bases that match TRBD1. Trimming at V came to 2 bases and at J to 9 bases, leaving 8 bases not matched to a gene. Germline V lookup: CDR1 SGHTA, CDR2 FQGNSA. The CDR3 sequence is 14 residues long. The CDR3 spells CASSLLQGAWKAFF. CDR3 sequence (DNA): TGTGCCAGCAGCTTACTGCAGGGGGCATGGAAAGCTTTCTTT. The whole variable domain, remainder taken from reference TRBV7-2 and TRBJ1-1, is GAGVSQSPSNKVTEKGKDVELRCDPISGHTALYWYRQSLGQGLEFLIYFQGNSAPDKSGLPSDRFSAERTGGSVSTLTIQRTQQEDSAVYLCASSLLQGAWKAFFGQGTRLTVV.

This clone was counted a few times. The rearrangement uses TRBV7-9 and TRBJ1-1, with a tentative D call TRBD1 (6 bases). Trimming removed 2 bases from V and 10 bases from J, with 17 bases in between. The CDR3 spans 14 residues. Germline CDR1 reads SEHNR; CDR2 reads FQNEAQ (reference sequence). The CDR3: CASSLPGVGGGAFF. DNA for the CDR3: TGTGCCAGCAGCTTACCAGGGGTCGGAGGGGGAGCTTTCTTT.

CDR3 nucleotides: TGTGCTAGTGGTTTGAGTAGCAATCAGCCCCAGCATTTT. As protein: CASGLSSNQPQHF. The chain combines TRBV12-5 with TRBJ1-5; no clear D. V shed 2 bases and J shed 0 bases, with 2 bases lying between them. Germline V gene data show CDR1 as LGHNT and CDR2 as FRNRAP. This CDR3 is built from 13 residues. Variable domain in full (rest from reference TRBV12-5 and TRBJ1-5): DARVTQTPRHKVTEMGQEVTMRCQPILGHNTVFWYRQTMMQGLELLAYFRNRAPLDDSGMPKDRFSAEMPDATLATLKIQPSEPRDSAVYFCASGLSSNQPQHFGDGTRLSIL.

The chain recombines TRBV5-1 with TRBJ1-2; 10 positions match TRBD1. The CDR3 loop spans 15 amino acids. Per germline, CDR1 SGHRS and CDR2 YFSETQ. Trimming removed 5 bases from V and 2 bases from J; junction bases left unmatched: 6. CDR3 DNA: TGCGCCAGCAGGTCTCCGGGACAGGGGAACTATGGCTACACCTTC. As protein: CASRSPGQGNYGYTF.

The chain is built from TRBV19 and TRBJ1-2; 7 bases line up with TRBD1. CDR1 and CDR2 from the germline V gene are LNHDA and SQIVND (reference sequence). CDR3 length equals 13 residues. V shed 6 bases, J shed 3 bases, and the junction held 4 bases outside the gene matches. The CDR3 nucleotides are TGTGCCAGTAGACTCACAGGGGACTATGGCTACACCTTC. Protein sequence: CASRLTGDYGYTF. Full variable domain (rest looked up from reference TRBV19 and TRBJ1-2): DGGITQSPKYLFRKEGQNVTLSCEQNLNHDAMYWYRQDPGQGLRLIYYSQIVNDFQKGDIAEGYSVSREKKESFPLTVTSAQKNPTAFYLCASRLTGDYGYTFGSGTRLTVV.

This chain links TRBV27 with TRBJ1-2; TRBD1 agrees at 10 bases. Germline lookup yields CDR1 MNHEY and CDR2 SMNVEV (reference sequence). CDR3 length equals 14 residues. The trim removed 6 bases at V and 5 bases at J, leaving 6 bases unmatched. This CDR3 is CASSRDRGRYGYTF. The CDR3 nucleotides are TGTGCCAGCAGCCGGGACAGGGGAAGATATGGCTACACCTTC.

The V gene is TRBV7-9, the J gene TRBJ1-2; no clear D gene. CDR3 length: 12 amino acids. With 3 bases removed from V and 6 bases from J, the gap between germline ends came to 8 bases. CDR1 and CDR2 (germline): SEHNR, FQNEAQ (reference sequence). The CDR3 sequence: CASSFARDGYTF. The CDR3 DNA is TGTGCCAGCAGCTTCGCGCGTGATGGCTACACCTTC.

This clone was detected a few times. The V and J genes are TRBV9 and TRBJ1-1, with D maybe TRBD1 (5 bases). Germline-derived CDR1 and CDR2 are SGDLS and YYNGEE. This CDR3 contains 17 residues. V shed 3 bases and J shed 0 bases, with 18 bases lying between them. The CDR3 spells CASSALGGGRMNTEAFF. The CDR3 nucleotides are TGTGCCAGCAGCGCGCTGGGGGGGGGACGAATGAACACTGAAGCTTTCTTT.

This sequence joins TRBV6-5 and TRBJ2-7; D possibly corresponds to TRBD2 (5 bases). The CDR3 consists of 14 residues. Trimming left V 4 bases short and J 5 bases short, with 15 bases between. Germline V gene sequence: CDR1 MNHEY, CDR2 SVGAGI. CDR3 residues: CASSSGKRWDEQYF. The CDR3 DNA reads TGTGCCAGCAGTTCCGGGAAGCGCTGGGACGAGCAGTACTTC.

The chain combines TRBV5-4 with TRBJ2-5, with D possibly being TRBD2 (6 bases). CDR1 and CDR2 (germline): SGHNT, YYREEE (reference sequence). V lost 5 bases to trimming and J lost 2 bases, with 19 bases between them. This CDR3 has 16 residues. The CDR3 loop is CASRPNLLALQETQYF. Written as DNA, the CDR3 is TGTGCCAGCAGACCGAACCTACTAGCCCTGCAAGAGACCCAGTACTTC. The full variable domain, its missing parts supplied by reference TRBV5-4 and TRBJ2-5, is ETGVTQSPTHLIKTRGQQVTLRCSSQSGHNTVSWYQQALGQGPQFIFQYYREEENGRGNFPPRFSGLQFPNYSSELNVNALELDDSALYLCASRPNLLALQETQYFGPGTRLLVL.